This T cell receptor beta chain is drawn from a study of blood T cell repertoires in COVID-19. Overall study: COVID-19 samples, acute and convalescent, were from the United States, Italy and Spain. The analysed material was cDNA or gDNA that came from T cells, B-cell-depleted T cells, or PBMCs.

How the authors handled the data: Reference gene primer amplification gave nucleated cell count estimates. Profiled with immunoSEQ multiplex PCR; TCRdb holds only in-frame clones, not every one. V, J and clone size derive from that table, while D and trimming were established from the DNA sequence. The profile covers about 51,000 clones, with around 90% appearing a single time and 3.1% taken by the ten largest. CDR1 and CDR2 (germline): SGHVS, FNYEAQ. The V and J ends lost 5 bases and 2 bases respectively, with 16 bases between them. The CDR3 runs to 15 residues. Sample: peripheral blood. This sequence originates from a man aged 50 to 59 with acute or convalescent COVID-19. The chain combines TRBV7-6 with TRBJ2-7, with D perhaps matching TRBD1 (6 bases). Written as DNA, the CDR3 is TGTGCCAGCAGCATTAACCAGGGGCATCCCTACGAGCAGTACTTC. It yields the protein CASSINQGHPYEQYF. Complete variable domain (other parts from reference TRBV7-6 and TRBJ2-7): GAGVSQSPRYKVTKRGQDVALRCDPISGHVSLYWYRQALGQGPEFLTYFNYEAQQDKSGLPNDRFSAERPEGSISTLTIQRTEQRDSAMYRCASSINQGHPYEQYFGPGTRLTVT.